What follows describes a single TCR beta chain. The antigen is undetermined. This entry is derived from a study of shared clonotypes between healthy human individuals. Points from the study as a whole: Clonotype sharing among donors, it was expected, would be affected by sequencing depth.

TCRdb's table, derived via immunoSEQ multiplex PCR, lists solely in-frame clones and lacks some. Found here are roughly 1,500,000 clones, 95% to 99% of them singletons; the top ten hold approximately 0.44%. V was clipped by 3 bases and J by 6 bases, with 11 bases between them. This CDR3 has 13 amino acids. Germline V gives CDR1 SNHLY, CDR2 FYNNEI. V and J are TRBV2 and TRBJ2-5, with D possibly TRBD1 on 5 matching bases. The sequenced sample was naive CD4+ T cells sorted from blood. Described subset: CD45RA+ positively selected. This clonotype originated in a man aged 30 to 39 in good health. The CDR3 DNA reads as TGTGCCAGCAGTGACAAGGGGCGAAAGACCCAGTACTTC. This translates into CASSDKGRKTQYF.